This is a list of T cell receptor beta chains from one sample in a study of CD8 T cells in ankylosing spondylitis. TCRdb re-derived calls from the 5' RACE reads in MiXCR, one entry per CDR3 protein. Among roughly 130,000 distinct CDR3 sequences listed, 8% to 9% were seen once. The specimen sequenced was synovial fluid, either unsorted or a sorted T cell fraction (not recorded which). These receptors all come from a male donor with ankylosing spondylitis. CDR3s include the opening cysteine and the closing phenylalanine or tryptophan. Fields, in order: clone size, V gene, J gene, D gene, CDR3 DNA, CDR3 protein. A D gene is named only where the DNA matches it firmly. Only part of the rows carry a size: once, few, many, or a class if the clone is expanded.

few	TRBV7-6	TRBJ2-5	-	TGTGCCAGCAGCTTAGGACCGACCGGGACCCAGTACTTC	CASSLGPTGTQYF
-	TRBV10-2	TRBJ2-2	TRBD2	TGCGCCACCCTAGCGGGAGGTACGAACACCGGGGAGCTGTTTTTT	CATLAGGTNTGELFF
many	TRBV6-1	TRBJ1-1	-	TGTGCCAGCAGACTCCGACAGGCCGTCTCTAACACTGAAGCTTTCTTT	CASRLRQAVSNTEAFF
-	TRBV4-2	TRBJ2-3	-	TGTGCCGGCAGCCAAGACGGTAGCACAGATACGCAGTATTTT	CAGSQDGSTDTQYF
-	TRBV6-4	TRBJ1-2	TRBD1	TGTGCCAGCAGTTTCCGGGACAGGCTCACTCGTAACTATGGCTACACCTTC	CASSFRDRLTRNYGYTF
many	TRBV2	TRBJ1-6	-	TGTGCCAGCAGTGAATCCGGGTATTCACCCCTCCACTTT	CASSESGYSPLHF
few	TRBV5-4	TRBJ2-1	TRBD2	TGTGCCATCTCCTTTAGCGGGGGCTCCTACAATGAGCAGTTCTTC	CAISFSGGSYNEQFF
-	TRBV20-1	TRBJ2-7	-	TGCAGTGCTTCTGGAATGGGCAACTTCTACGAGCAGTACTTC	CSASGMGNFYEQYF
few	TRBV4-3	TRBJ1-2	-	TGCGCCAGCAGCCAAGCCGGGACCTTGTATGGCTACACCTTC	CASSQAGTLYGYTF
-	TRBV10-3	TRBJ2-3	-	TGTGCCATAGGACTACCCACAGATACGCAGTATTTT	CAIGLPTDTQYF
many	TRBV12-3/TRBV12-4	TRBJ1-5	TRBD1	TGTGCCAGCAGCCCTAGATCCGGGACAGTTAGCAATCAGCCCCAGCATTTT	CASSPRSGTVSNQPQHF
many	TRBV7-9	TRBJ2-3	-	TGTGCCAGCAGCGATCGGACGGCTAGCACAGATACGCAGTATTTT	CASSDRTASTDTQYF
few	TRBV7-9	TRBJ2-7	-	TGTGCCAGCAGCTTCGAGTACCTCTCCTACGAGCAGTACTTC	CASSFEYLSYEQYF
many	TRBV2	TRBJ2-7	-	TGTGCCAGCAGTAATCAGGGTACCGAGCAGTACTTC	CASSNQGTEQYF
-	TRBV10-3	TRBJ2-1	TRBD2	TGTGCCATCAGTGGACTAGCGGGAGGGTATAATGAGCAGTTCTTC	CAISGLAGGYNEQFF
many	TRBV20-1	TRBJ1-1	-	TGCAGTGCTACCCCAGGGACCTTTCTAACTGAAGCTTTCTTT	CSATPGTFLTEAFF